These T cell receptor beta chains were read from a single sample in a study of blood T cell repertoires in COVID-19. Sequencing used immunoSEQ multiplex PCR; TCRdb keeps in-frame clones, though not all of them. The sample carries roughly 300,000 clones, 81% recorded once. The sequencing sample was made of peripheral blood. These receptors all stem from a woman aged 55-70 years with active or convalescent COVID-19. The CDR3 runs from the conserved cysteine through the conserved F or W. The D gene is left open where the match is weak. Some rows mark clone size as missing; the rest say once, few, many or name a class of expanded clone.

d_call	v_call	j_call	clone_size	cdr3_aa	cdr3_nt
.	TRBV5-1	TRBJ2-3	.	CASSSSGGSDTQYF	TGCGCCAGCAGCTCCAGTGGGGGGTCAGATACGCAGTATTTT
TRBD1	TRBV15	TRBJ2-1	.	CATSRDIGTGNEQFF	TGTGCCACCAGCAGAGATATTGGGACAGGGAATGAGCAGTTCTTC
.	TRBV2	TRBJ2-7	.	CASSVGLKQYF	TGTGCCAGCAGTGTCGGACTCAAGCAGTACTTC
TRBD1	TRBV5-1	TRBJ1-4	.	CASSGGQGATNEKLFF	TGCGCCAGCAGCGGGGGACAGGGCGCAACTAATGAAAAACTGTTTTTT
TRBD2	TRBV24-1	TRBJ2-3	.	CATSGSGGVHSTDTQYF	TGTGCCACCAGTGGAAGCGGGGGGGTTCATAGCACAGATACGCAGTATTTT
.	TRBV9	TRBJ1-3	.	CASKRLDSGNTIYF	TGTGCCAGCAAGCGACTTGACTCTGGAAACACCATATATTTT
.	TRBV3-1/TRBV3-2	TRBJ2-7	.	CASSQWTKRDEQYF	TGTGCCAGCAGCCAATGGACTAAAAGGGACGAGCAGTACTTC
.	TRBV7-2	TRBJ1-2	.	CASSAPTTGNYGYTF	TGTGCCAGCAGCGCCCCTACGACGGGAAACTATGGCTACACCTTC
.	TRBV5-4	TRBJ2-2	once	CASSLMGGMNTGELFF	TGTGCCAGCAGCTTGATGGGCGGGATGAACACCGGGGAGCTGTTTTTT
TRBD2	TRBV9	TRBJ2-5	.	CASSPWGSGGRGAETQYF	TGTGCCAGCAGCCCCTGGGGTAGCGGGGGGAGAGGGGCAGAGACCCAGTACTTC
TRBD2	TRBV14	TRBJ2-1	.	CASSQLGGGGHEQFF	TGTGCCAGCAGCCAATTAGGTGGGGGGGGACATGAGCAGTTCTTC
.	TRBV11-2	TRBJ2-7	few	CASSSWPNEQYF	TGTGCCAGCAGCTCATGGCCAAACGAGCAGTACTTC
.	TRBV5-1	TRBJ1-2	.	CASSLYPGQANYGYTF	TGCGCCAGCAGCTTATACCCGGGACAAGCTAACTATGGCTACACCTTC
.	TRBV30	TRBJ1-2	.	CASQGIFYGYTF	TGTGCCAGCCAGGGAATCTTCTATGGCTACACCTTC
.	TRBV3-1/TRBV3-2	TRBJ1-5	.	CASSHSGGSGSNQPQHF	TGTGCCAGCAGCCACTCGGGGGGGAGTGGTAGCAATCAGCCCCAGCATTTT
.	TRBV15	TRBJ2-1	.	CATWTEVHNEQFF	TGTGCCACCTGGACTGAGGTACACAATGAGCAGTTCTTC
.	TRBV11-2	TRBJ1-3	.	CASSPGLRSGNTIYF	TGTGCCAGCAGCCCAGGACTGCGCTCTGGAAACACCATATATTTT
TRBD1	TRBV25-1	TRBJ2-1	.	CASSPGQKGNEQFF	TGTGCCAGCAGTCCGGGACAGAAAGGGAATGAGCAGTTCTTC
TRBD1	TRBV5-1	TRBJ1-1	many	CASSHRDRGTEAFF	TGCGCCAGCAGCCACCGGGACAGGGGCACTGAAGCTTTCTTT
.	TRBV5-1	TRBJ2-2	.	CASSLVGSANTGELFF	TGCGCCAGCAGCTTGGTAGGGAGCGCGAACACCGGGGAGCTGTTTTTT
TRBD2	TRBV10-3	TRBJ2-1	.	CAISAGLAGVVNEQFF	TGTGCCATCAGTGCGGGACTAGCGGGGGTAGTGAATGAGCAGTTCTTC
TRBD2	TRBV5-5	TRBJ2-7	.	CASSYGPTSGGAYEQYF	TGTGCCAGCAGCTACGGACCGACTAGCGGGGGGGCCTACGAGCAGTACTTC
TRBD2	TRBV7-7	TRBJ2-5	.	CASSFLAGSQETQYF	TGTGCCAGCAGCTTCCTAGCGGGGTCCCAAGAGACCCAGTACTTC
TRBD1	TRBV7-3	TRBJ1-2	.	CASSPQTGDYGYTF	TGTGCCAGCAGCCCGCAGACAGGGGACTATGGCTACACCTTC
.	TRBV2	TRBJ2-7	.	CASRRDTYEQYF	TGTGCCAGCAGAAGAGATACCTACGAGCAGTACTTC
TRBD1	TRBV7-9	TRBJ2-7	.	CASSPGGTGGTGEQYF	TGTGCCAGCAGCCCCGGCGGGACAGGGGGTACGGGGGAGCAGTACTTC
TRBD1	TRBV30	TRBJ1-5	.	CAWSTGTGTQPQHF	TGTGCCTGGAGTACCGGGACAGGGACTCAGCCCCAGCATTTT
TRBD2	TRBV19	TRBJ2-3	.	CASSLSGGPSTDTQYF	TGTGCCAGTAGTCTTAGCGGGGGGCCTAGCACAGATACGCAGTATTTT
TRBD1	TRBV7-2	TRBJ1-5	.	CASSLGAGGFQPQHF	TGTGCCAGCAGCTTAGGGGCAGGGGGCTTTCAGCCCCAGCATTTT
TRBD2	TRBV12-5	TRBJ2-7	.	CASGHRISVRGTSGYEQYF	TGTGCTAGTGGCCACCGCATTTCAGTCCGAGGGACTAGCGGGTACGAGCAGTACTTC
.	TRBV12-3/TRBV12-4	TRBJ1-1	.	CASSPGINTEAFF	TGTGCCAGCAGTCCCGGGATCAACACTGAAGCTTTCTTT
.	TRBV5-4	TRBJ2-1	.	CASSLRVASEQFF	TGTGCCAGCAGTTTGCGGGTAGCGAGTGAGCAGTTCTTC
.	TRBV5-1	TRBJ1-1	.	CASSLGGGNTEAFF	TGCGCCAGCAGCTTGGGCGGTGGGAACACTGAAGCTTTCTTT
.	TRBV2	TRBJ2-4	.	CASSAQGPKNIQYF	TGTGCCAGCAGCGCTCAGGGTCCCAAAAACATTCAGTACTTC
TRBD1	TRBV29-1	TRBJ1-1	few	CSVRDSYMNTEAFF	TGCAGCGTTAGGGACAGCTACATGAACACTGAAGCTTTCTTT
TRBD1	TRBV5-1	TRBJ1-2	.	CASSLVLRGYGYTF	TGCGCCAGCAGCTTGGTTCTCAGGGGGTATGGCTACACCTTC
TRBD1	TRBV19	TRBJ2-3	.	CATRDRGTDTQYF	TGTGCCACTCGGGACAGGGGAACAGATACGCAGTATTTT
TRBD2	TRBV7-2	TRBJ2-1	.	CASSAAGTSGYEQFF	TGTGCCAGCAGCGCCGCCGGGACTAGCGGTTATGAGCAGTTCTTC
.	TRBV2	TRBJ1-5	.	CASSEETVSNQPQHF	TGTGCCAGCAGTGAGGAGACTGTCTCAAATCAGCCCCAGCATTTT
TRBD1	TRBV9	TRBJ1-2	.	CASSGTGTYGYTF	TGTGCCAGCAGCGGGACAGGAACCTATGGCTACACCTTC
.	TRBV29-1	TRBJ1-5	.	CSAAGGNQPQHF	TGCAGCGCGGCCGGGGGCAATCAGCCCCAGCATTTT
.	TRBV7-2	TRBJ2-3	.	CASSHPKRDRHADTQYF	TGTGCCAGCAGCCACCCGAAGAGAGACAGGCACGCAGATACGCAGTATTTT